This T cell receptor beta chain is drawn from a study of response to subunit inactivated influenza vaccine. The CDR3 runs to 13 residues. Germline CDR1 is DFQATT and CDR2 is SNEGSKA (reference sequence). J lost 1 base, V lost 7 bases, and 1 base had no gene match. The study's findings and limits: With each seasonal influenza vaccination, the authors suggested, few new T cells are recruited.

TCRdb processed the RT-PCR reads anew with MiXCR; each CDR3 protein has one entry. The sample records about 170,000 distinct CDR3 sequences, more than 10% being singletons. This clonotype occurred a few times. Its antigen remains unidentified. This sample was also put to use in a study of T cells expressing NK-cell markers. As reported in that work: As the method of synthesis, 5'RACE template switching with UMIs yielded TCR beta cDNA. The authors derived TCR beta repertoires from sorted CD3+CD56+NKG2C+, CD3+CD56+NKG2C- and CD3+CD56-NKG2C+ T cells.

The starting material was CD8+ T cells sorted from PBMCs, obtained 12 days after vaccination. This chain joins TRBV20-1 and TRBJ2-2; TRBD2 agrees at 9 bases. This receptor was identified in a man over 45 who received an inactivated influenza vaccine. The CDR3 reads CSVAGENTGELFF. The CDR3, as DNA: TGCAGTGTAGCGGGGGAGAACACCGGGGAGCTGTTTTTT.